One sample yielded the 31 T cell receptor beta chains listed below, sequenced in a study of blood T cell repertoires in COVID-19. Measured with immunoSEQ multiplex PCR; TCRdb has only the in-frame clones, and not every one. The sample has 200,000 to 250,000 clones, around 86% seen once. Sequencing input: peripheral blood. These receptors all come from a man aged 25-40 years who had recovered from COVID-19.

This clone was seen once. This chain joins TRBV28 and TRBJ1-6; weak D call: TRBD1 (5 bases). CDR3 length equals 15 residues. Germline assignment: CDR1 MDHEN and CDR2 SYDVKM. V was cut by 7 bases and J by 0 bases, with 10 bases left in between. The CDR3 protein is CASKADSSYNSPLHF. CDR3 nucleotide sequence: TGTGCCAGCAAAGCTGACAGCTCCTATAATTCACCCCTCCACTTT.

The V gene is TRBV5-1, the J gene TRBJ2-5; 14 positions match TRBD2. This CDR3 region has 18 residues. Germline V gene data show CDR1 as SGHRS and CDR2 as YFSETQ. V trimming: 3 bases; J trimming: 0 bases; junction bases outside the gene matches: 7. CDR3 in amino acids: CASSSGLAGGLYQETQYF. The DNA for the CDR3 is TGCGCCAGCAGCTCCGGACTAGCGGGGGGCTTGTACCAAGAGACCCAGTACTTC.

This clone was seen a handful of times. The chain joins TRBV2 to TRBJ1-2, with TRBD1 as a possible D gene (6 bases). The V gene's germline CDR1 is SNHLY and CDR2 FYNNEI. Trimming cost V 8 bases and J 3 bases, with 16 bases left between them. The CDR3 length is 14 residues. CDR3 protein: CASARPPGDYGYTF. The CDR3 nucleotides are TGTGCCAGCGCACGGCCCCCAGGGGACTATGGCTACACCTTC. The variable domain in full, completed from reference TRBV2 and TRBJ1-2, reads EPEVTQTPSHQVTQMGQEVILRCVPISNHLYFYWYRQILGQKVEFLVSFYNNEISEKSEIFDDQFSVERPDGSNFTLKIRSTKLEDSAMYFCASARPPGDYGYTFGSGTRLTVV.

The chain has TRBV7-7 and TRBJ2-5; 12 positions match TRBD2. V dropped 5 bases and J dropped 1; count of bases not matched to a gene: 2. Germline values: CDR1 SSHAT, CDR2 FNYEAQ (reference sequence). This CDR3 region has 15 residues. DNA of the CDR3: TGTGCCAGCAGCCGGACTAGCGGGGTCCAAGAGACCCAGTACTTC. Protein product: CASSRTSGVQETQYF.

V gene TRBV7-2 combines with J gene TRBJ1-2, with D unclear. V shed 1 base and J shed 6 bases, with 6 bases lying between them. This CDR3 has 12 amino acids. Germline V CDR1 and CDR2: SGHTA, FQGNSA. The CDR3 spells CASSLGRDGYTF. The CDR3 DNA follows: TGTGCCAGCAGCTTAGGACGGGATGGCTACACCTTC.

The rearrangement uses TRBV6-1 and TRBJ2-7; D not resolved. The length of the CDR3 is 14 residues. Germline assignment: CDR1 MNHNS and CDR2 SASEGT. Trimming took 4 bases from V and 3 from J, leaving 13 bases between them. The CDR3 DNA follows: TGTGCCAGCAGTGTAGCCAGGTCGAGCTACGAGCAGTACTTC. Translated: CASSVARSSYEQYF.

The CDR3 DNA reads TGCGCCAGCAGCTTGGCGACAGGGTCAGAGACCCAGTACTTC. It translates to CASSLATGSETQYF. The V call is TRBV5-1, the J call TRBJ2-5; TRBD1 matches 7 bases. The germline V gene encodes CDR1 SGHRS and CDR2 YFSETQ. Trimming cost V 0 bases and J 4 bases; bases outside gene matches: 3. The length of the CDR3 is 14 residues.

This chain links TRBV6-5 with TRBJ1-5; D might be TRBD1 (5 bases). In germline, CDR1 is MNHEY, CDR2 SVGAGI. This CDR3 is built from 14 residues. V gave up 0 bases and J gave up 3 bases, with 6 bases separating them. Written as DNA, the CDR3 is TGTGCCAGCAGTTACTCGACAGTCAATCAGCCCCAGCATTTT. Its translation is CASSYSTVNQPQHF.

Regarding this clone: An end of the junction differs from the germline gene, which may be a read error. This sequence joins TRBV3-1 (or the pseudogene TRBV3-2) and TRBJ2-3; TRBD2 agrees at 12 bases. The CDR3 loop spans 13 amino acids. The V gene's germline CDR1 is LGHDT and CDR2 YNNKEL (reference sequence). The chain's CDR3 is CASSPPTSGGMDF. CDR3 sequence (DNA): TGTGCCAGCAGCCCCCCGACTAGCGGGGGCATGGATTTT.

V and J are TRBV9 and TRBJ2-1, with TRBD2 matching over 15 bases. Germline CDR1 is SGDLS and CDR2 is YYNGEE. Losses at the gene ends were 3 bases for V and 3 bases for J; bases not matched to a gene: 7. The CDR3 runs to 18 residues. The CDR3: CASSAGLAGGPLYNEQFF. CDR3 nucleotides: TGTGCCAGCAGCGCCGGACTAGCGGGGGGGCCTCTCTACAATGAGCAGTTCTTC.

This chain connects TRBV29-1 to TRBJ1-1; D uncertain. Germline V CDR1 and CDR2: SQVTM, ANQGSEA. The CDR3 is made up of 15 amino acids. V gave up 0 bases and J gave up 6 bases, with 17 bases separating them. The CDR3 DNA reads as TGCAGCGTTGAAGATTGGCGGTATGGAGTAGCTGAAGCTTTCTTT. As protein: CSVEDWRYGVAEAFF.

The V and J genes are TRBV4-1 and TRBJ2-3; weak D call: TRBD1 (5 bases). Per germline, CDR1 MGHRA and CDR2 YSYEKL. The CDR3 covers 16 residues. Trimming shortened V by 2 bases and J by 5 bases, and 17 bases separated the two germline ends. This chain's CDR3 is CASSQYTGFQGDTQYF. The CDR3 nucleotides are TGCGCCAGCAGCCAATACACAGGTTTCCAGGGAGATACGCAGTATTTT.

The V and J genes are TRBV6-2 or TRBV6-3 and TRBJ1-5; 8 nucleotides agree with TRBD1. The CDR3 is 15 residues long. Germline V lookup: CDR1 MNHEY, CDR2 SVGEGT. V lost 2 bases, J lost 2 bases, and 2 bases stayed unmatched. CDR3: CASSYAGQGNQPQHF. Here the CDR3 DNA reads TGTGCCAGCAGTTACGCGGGACAGGGCAATCAGCCCCAGCATTTT.

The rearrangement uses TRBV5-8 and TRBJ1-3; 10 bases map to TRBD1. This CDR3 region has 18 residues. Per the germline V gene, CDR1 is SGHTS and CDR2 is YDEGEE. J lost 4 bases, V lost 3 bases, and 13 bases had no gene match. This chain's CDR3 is CASSYHRDRGREGNTIYF. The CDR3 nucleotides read TGTGCCAGCAGCTATCACCGGGACAGGGGACGGGAGGGAAACACCATATATTTT.

The CDR3 region has the DNA TGTGCCAGCAGCAACAGGGAAACCGGGGAGCTGTTTTTT. Encoded protein: CASSNRETGELFF. V is TRBV21-1 and J is TRBJ2-2; the D call of TRBD1 is as the table states it, not checked on the DNA. TRBV21-1 is assigned pseudogene status. The CDR3 contains 13 residues.

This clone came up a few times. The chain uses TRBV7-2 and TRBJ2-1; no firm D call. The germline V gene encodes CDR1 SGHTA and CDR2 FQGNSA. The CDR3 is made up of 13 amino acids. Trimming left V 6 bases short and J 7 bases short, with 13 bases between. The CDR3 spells CASRPYTPNEQFF. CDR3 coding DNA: TGTGCCAGCAGACCATACACCCCTAATGAGCAGTTCTTC.

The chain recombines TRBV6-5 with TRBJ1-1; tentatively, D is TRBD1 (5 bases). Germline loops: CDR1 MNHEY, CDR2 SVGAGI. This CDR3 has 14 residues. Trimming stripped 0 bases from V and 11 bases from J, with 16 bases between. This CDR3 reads CASSYSSTGPGAFF. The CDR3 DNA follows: TGTGCCAGCAGTTACTCATCCACCGGCCCAGGGGCTTTCTTT.

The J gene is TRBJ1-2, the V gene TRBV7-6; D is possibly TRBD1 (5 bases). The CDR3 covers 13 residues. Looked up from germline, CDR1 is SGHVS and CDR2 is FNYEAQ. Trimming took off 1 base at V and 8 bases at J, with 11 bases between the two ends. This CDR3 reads CASSLGGGVGYTF. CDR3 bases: TGTGCCAGCAGCTTAGGGGGCGGTGTCGGCTACACCTTC.

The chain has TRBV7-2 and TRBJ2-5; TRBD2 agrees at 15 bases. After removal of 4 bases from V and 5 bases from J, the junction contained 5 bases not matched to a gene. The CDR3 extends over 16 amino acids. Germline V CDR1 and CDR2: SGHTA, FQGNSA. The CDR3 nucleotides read TGTGCCAGCAGCTCACGGACTAGCGGGGGGGTCGAGACCCAGTACTTC. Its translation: CASSSRTSGGVETQYF.

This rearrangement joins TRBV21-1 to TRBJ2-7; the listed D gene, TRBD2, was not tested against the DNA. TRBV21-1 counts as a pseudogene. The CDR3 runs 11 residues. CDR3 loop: CASSTPMGRYF. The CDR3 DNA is TGTGCCAGCAGCACCCCGATGGGGAGGTACTTC.

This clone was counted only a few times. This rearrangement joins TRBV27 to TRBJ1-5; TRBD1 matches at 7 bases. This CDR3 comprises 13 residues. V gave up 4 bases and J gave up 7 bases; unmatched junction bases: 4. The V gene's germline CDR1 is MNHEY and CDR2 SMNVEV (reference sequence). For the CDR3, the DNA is TGTGCCAGCAGTTCGGGACAGATCCAGCCCCAGCATTTT. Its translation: CASSSGQIQPQHF.

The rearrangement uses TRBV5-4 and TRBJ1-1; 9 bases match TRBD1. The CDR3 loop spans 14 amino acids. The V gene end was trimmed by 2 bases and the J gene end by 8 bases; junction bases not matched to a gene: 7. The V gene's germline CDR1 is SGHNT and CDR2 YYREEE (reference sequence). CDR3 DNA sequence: TGTGCCAGCAGCTTTCCTCGGGGACAGGGAGAAGCTTTCTTT. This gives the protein CASSFPRGQGEAFF. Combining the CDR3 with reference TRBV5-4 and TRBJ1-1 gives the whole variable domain ETGVTQSPTHLIKTRGQQVTLRCSSQSGHNTVSWYQQALGQGPQFIFQYYREEENGRGNFPPRFSGLQFPNYSSELNVNALELDDSALYLCASSFPRGQGEAFFGQGTRLTVV.

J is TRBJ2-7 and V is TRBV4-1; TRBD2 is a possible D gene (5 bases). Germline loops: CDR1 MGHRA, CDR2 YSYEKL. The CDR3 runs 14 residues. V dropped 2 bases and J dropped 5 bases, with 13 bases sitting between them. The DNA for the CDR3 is TGCGCCAGCAGCCAACCAAACCCGGGGAACGAGCAGTACTTC. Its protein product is CASSQPNPGNEQYF.

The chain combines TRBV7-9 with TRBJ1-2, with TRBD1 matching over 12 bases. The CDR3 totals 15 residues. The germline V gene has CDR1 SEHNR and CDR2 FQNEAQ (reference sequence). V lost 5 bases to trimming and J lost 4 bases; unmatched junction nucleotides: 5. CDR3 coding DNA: TGTGCCAGCAGCGTTCCGGGACAGGGGGCCTATGGCTACACCTTC. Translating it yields CASSVPGQGAYGYTF. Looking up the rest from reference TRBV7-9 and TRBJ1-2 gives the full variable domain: DTGVSQNPRHKITKRGQNVTFRCDPISEHNRLYWYRQTLGQGPEFLTYFQNEAQLEKSRLLSDRFSAERPKGSFSTLEIQRTEQGDSAMYLCASSVPGQGAYGYTFGSGTRLTVV.

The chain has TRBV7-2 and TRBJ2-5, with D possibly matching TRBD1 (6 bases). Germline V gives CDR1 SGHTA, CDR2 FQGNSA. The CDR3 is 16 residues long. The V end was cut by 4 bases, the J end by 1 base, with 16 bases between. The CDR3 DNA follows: TGTGCCAGCAGCTCCTTCGTTGGACAGTCCCAAGAGACCCAGTACTTC. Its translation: CASSSFVGQSQETQYF.

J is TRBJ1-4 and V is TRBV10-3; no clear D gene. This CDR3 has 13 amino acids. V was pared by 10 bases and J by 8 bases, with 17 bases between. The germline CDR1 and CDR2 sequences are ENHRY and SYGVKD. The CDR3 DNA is TGTGCCACGACAAACAGTCAAGCCGAAAAACTGTTTTTT. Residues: CATTNSQAEKLFF.

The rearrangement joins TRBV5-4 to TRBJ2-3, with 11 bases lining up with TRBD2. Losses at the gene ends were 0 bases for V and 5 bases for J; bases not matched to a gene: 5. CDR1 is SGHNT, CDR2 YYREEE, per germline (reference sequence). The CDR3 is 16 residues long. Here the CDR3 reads CASSLVSGGAVDTQYF. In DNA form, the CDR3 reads TGTGCCAGCAGCTTGGTTAGCGGGGGGGCTGTAGATACGCAGTATTTT.

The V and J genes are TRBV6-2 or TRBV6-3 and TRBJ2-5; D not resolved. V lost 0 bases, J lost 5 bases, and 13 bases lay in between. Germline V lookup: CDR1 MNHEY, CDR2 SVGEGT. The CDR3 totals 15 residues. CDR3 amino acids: CASSYSDLVRETQYF. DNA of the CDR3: TGTGCCAGCAGTTACTCGGATCTTGTCAGGGAGACCCAGTACTTC.

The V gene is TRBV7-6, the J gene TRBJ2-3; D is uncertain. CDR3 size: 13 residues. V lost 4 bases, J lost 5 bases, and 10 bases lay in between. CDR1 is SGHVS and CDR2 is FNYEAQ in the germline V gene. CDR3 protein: CASSYTSGDTQYF. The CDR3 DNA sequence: TGTGCCAGCAGCTACACCTCGGGAGATACGCAGTATTTT.

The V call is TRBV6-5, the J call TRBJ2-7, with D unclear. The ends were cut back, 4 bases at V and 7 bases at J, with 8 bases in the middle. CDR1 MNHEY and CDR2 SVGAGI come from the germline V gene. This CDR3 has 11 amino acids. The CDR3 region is CASSLRREQYF. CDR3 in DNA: TGTGCCAGCAGTTTGCGTCGTGAGCAGTACTTC.

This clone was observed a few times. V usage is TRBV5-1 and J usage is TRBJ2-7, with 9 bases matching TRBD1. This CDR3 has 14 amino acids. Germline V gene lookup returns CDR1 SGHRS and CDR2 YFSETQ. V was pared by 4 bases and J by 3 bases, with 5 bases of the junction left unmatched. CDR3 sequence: CASSETGGNYEQYF. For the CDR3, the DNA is TGCGCCAGCAGCGAAACAGGGGGCAACTACGAGCAGTACTTC. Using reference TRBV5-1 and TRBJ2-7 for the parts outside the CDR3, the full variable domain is KAGVTQTPRYLIKTRGQQVTLSCSPISGHRSVSWYQQTPGQGLQFLFEYFSETQRNKGNFPGRFSGRQFSNSRSEMNVSTLELGDSALYLCASSETGGNYEQYFGPGTRLTVT.